This T cell receptor (beta chain) was captured in a study of cytomegalovirus exposure and HLA in healthy donors. At the level of the study: About 80 million unique TCR sequences came from HLA-typed donors in an early release.

60 Vbeta and 13 Jbeta primers were used in PCR. Assay: immunoSEQ multiplex PCR; the TCRdb copy retains only in-frame clones and omits some. The repertoire holds nearly 200,000 clones, with around 75% as singletons. Regarding donors, all were healthy bone marrow donors. V lost 1 base and J 8 bases, leaving 12 bases between the germline ends. The CDR3 covers 15 residues. Germline CDR1 and CDR2: KGHSH and LQKENI. This clone came up once. Material for sequencing was PBMCs. This chain uses TRBV18 with TRBJ2-6, with D tentatively TRBD2 (6 bases). The receptor was isolated from a male donor in good health and CMV-seropositive. This CDR3 is CASSPQLGGSNVLTF. Here the CDR3 DNA reads TGTGCCAGCTCACCACAGCTCGGGGGTTCCAACGTCCTGACTTTC.